Below are 30 T cell receptor beta chains sequenced from a single sample in a study of blood T cell repertoires in COVID-19. Assay: immunoSEQ multiplex PCR; the TCRdb copy retains only in-frame clones and omits some. The table has about 230,000 clones, just under 90% seen once. The sample taken for sequencing was PBMCs or T cells enriched from blood (not recorded which). The source of these receptors is a woman aged 25-40 years with acute COVID-19.

The rearrangement links TRBV5-4 to TRBJ1-1; the match to TRBD1 covers 8 bases. Trimming took 3 bases from V and 2 from J; bases not matched to a gene: 9. The length of the CDR3 is 16 residues. Germline values: CDR1 SGHNT, CDR2 YYREEE (reference sequence). The CDR3 loop is CASSSGTGGTNTEAFF. The CDR3 region has the DNA TGTGCCAGCAGCTCCGGGACAGGAGGTACTAACACTGAAGCTTTCTTT.

CDR3: CASSSWTGEYEQYF. Written as DNA, the CDR3 is TGTGCCAGCAGTTCGTGGACAGGGGAGTACGAGCAGTACTTC. V usage is TRBV27 and J usage is TRBJ2-7, with 9 bases lining up with TRBD1. V shed 4 bases, J shed 4 bases, and the junction held 5 bases outside the gene matches. The CDR3 has 14 amino acids. Looked up from germline, CDR1 is MNHEY and CDR2 is SMNVEV (reference sequence).

V gene TRBV4-1 combines with J gene TRBJ2-3, with D perhaps matching TRBD2 (7 bases). Germline loops: CDR1 MGHRA, CDR2 YSYEKL. Trimming took off 2 bases at V and 4 bases at J, with 22 bases between the two ends. CDR3 length equals 18 residues. CDR3 DNA sequence: TGCGCCAGCAGCCAAAGGACCGGGTGGGGCGGGGGCTCAGATACGCAGTATTTT. Its translation: CASSQRTGWGGGSDTQYF.

This chain joins TRBV18 and TRBJ1-2, with 10 bases matching TRBD1. This CDR3 comprises 15 residues. V was pared by 2 bases and J by 7 bases, with 7 bases of the junction left unmatched. Looked up from germline, CDR1 is KGHSH and CDR2 is LQKENI. The CDR3 spells CASSPAGTGAAGYTF. In DNA form, the CDR3 reads TGTGCCAGCTCACCAGCCGGGACAGGGGCCGCTGGCTACACCTTC.

The chain employs TRBV19 and TRBJ1-1; 7 nucleotides match TRBD1. After removal of 3 bases from V and 1 base from J, the junction contained 11 bases not matched to a gene. The CDR3 is made up of 17 amino acids. Germline V lookup: CDR1 LNHDA, CDR2 SQIVND (reference sequence). The DNA for the CDR3 is TGTGCCAGTAGTATCTGGGTGAGGGGGCAGGGGAACACTGAAGCTTTCTTT. It codes for CASSIWVRGQGNTEAFF.

This clone was seen a handful of times. The chain links TRBV9 to TRBJ2-3, with 9 bases lining up with TRBD2. Germline loops: CDR1 SGDLS, CDR2 YYNGEE. CDR3 length: 15 amino acids. V lost 0 bases to trimming and J lost 2 bases; unmatched junction nucleotides: 1. The DNA for the CDR3 is TGTGCCAGCAGCGTAGGACTAGCGGCCACAGATACGCAGTATTTT. It translates to CASSVGLAATDTQYF.

This clone was observed a single time. V usage is TRBV30 and J usage is TRBJ1-2; tentatively, D is TRBD1 (6 bases). V lost 3 bases, J lost 4 bases, and 21 bases lay in between. The CDR3 sequence is 16 residues long. Germline values: CDR1 GTSNPN, CDR2 SVGIG (reference sequence). CDR3 loop: CAWSATHRVLAYGYTF. CDR3 coding DNA: TGTGCCTGGAGCGCCACCCACAGGGTATTGGCCTATGGCTACACCTTC.

The chain employs TRBV7-9 and TRBJ2-1, with TRBD1 as a possible D gene (5 bases). The CDR3 totals 15 residues. Between the trimmed V and J ends, which lost 5 bases and 0 bases, there was a span of 11 bases. Germline V lookup: CDR1 SEHNR, CDR2 FQNEAQ (reference sequence). In DNA, the CDR3 is TGTGCCAGCAGCACTGACAGTAGCTCCTACAATGAGCAGTTCTTC. Amino acids: CASSTDSSSYNEQFF.

The rearrangement uses TRBV2 and TRBJ2-5; TRBD2 aligns across 12 bases. The V gene end was trimmed by 5 bases and the J gene end by 5 bases; junction bases not matched to a gene: 9. The germline gives CDR1 SNHLY, CDR2 FYNNEI. The CDR3 extends over 16 amino acids. CDR3 in DNA: TGTGCCAGCAGTACACCCGGACTAGCGGGGAGGGAGACCCAGTACTTC. Translated, it gives CASSTPGLAGRETQYF.

CDR3 in amino acids: CASSQDPGSVYGYTF. CDR3 in DNA: TGCGCCAGCAGCCAAGATCCAGGTAGCGTCTATGGCTACACCTTC. The chain couples TRBV4-1 to TRBJ1-2; D is ambiguous. This CDR3 region has 15 residues. Trimming took 0 bases from V and 4 from J, leaving 12 bases between them. Looked up from germline, CDR1 is MGHRA and CDR2 is YSYEKL.

The rearrangement links TRBV14 to TRBJ2-1; D call uncertain. V was clipped by 4 bases and J by 5 bases, with 3 bases between them. This CDR3 contains 11 residues. Germline V gene lookup returns CDR1 SGHDN and CDR2 FVKESK. For the CDR3, the DNA is TGTGCCAGCAGCCCTGACAATGAGCAGTTCTTC. This codes for CASSPDNEQFF.

The genes are TRBV4-1 and TRBJ1-4, with 9 bases that match TRBD1. Germline V CDR1 and CDR2: MGHRA, YSYEKL. The V and J ends lost 4 bases and 8 bases, in that order; junction bases with no gene match: 8. The CDR3 covers 15 residues. Written as DNA, the CDR3 is TGCGCCAGCAGCCGCATGGGACAGGGTGGCGAAAAACTGTTTTTT. It specifies CASSRMGQGGEKLFF.

The genes are TRBV15 and TRBJ1-5; D is undetermined. V gave up 5 bases and J gave up 2 bases, with 7 bases separating them. There are 13 residues in the CDR3. Germline-derived CDR1 and CDR2 are LNHNV and YYDKDF (reference sequence). In DNA form, the CDR3 reads TGTGCCACCAGCGTCTATCGCAATCAGCCCCAGCATTTT. Its translation: CATSVYRNQPQHF.

This clone has only one observation. The chain joins TRBV9 to TRBJ1-5, with D uncertain. The ends were cut back, 4 bases at V and 15 bases at J, with 20 bases in the middle. CDR1 and CDR2 (germline): SGDLS, YYNGEE. CDR3 length: 13 amino acids. In DNA, the CDR3 is TGTGCCAGCAGCTTAACGACGACGGGAAGGTTGCATTTT. It specifies CASSLTTTGRLHF.

Concerning this clone itself: Germline and junction disagree at one end, which may indicate a read error. This chain uses TRBV30 with TRBJ1-1, with TRBD1 identical over 8 bases. Looked up from germline, CDR1 is GTSNPN and CDR2 is SVGIG (reference sequence). The CDR3 is 12 residues long. CDR3 loop: CAWSPGQASWVF. In DNA, the CDR3 is TGTGCCTGGAGCCCGGGACAGGCATCGTGGGTCTTT.

V usage is TRBV19 and J usage is TRBJ2-7; 7 nucleotides line up with TRBD1. The CDR3 runs 15 residues. Germline values: CDR1 LNHDA, CDR2 SQIVND (reference sequence). Germline trimming cut 5 bases from V and 1 base from J; bases unmatched to any gene: 8. The CDR3 nucleotides are TGTGCCAGTAGTGCGCAGGGGGAAAGTTCCTACGAGCAGTACTTC. This translates into CASSAQGESSYEQYF.

The chain couples TRBV3-1 (or the pseudogene TRBV3-2) to TRBJ2-2; D unclear. CDR1 and CDR2 (germline): LGHDT, YNNKEL (reference sequence). V was trimmed by 1 base and J by 6 bases, leaving 9 bases between them. The CDR3 is 14 amino acids. In nucleotides, the CDR3 is TGTGCCAGCAGCCAAGTCTACGGGTCCGGGGAGCTGTTTTTT. This gives the protein CASSQVYGSGELFF.

The V call is TRBV11-2, the J call TRBJ1-2, with 10 bases that match TRBD1. Germline loops: CDR1 SGHAT, CDR2 FQNNGV. The CDR3 is 14 amino acids. Trimming at V came to 4 bases and at J to 7 bases, leaving 6 bases not matched to a gene. In DNA form, the CDR3 reads TGTGCCAGCAGCTCAGACAGGGGGCCCTTTGGCTACACCTTC. The encoded protein is CASSSDRGPFGYTF.

The sample holds one count of this clone. The rearrangement uses TRBV30 and TRBJ1-3; D is uncertain. The CDR3 is made up of 11 amino acids. CDR1 and CDR2 from the germline V gene are GTSNPN and SVGIG (reference sequence). V lost 1 base to trimming and J lost 5 bases, with 3 bases between them. The DNA of the CDR3 is TGTGCCTGGAGTGACAGAAACACCATATATTTT. Translated, it gives CAWSDRNTIYF.

The gene calls are TRBV12-5 and TRBJ1-1, with 7 bases fitting TRBD1. CDR3 size: 12 residues. V was clipped by 6 bases and J by 8 bases; unmatched bases: 6. Germline loops: CDR1 LGHNT, CDR2 FRNRAP. The DNA of the CDR3 is TGTGCTAGTGGAAGCGGGGGACAGGAAGCTTTCTTT. Translation: CASGSGGQEAFF.

J is TRBJ1-2 and V is TRBV7-2; a weak D match, TRBD1 (6 bases). Trimming took off 5 bases at V and 4 bases at J, with 14 bases between the two ends. CDR1 is SGHTA, CDR2 FQGNSA, per germline. The CDR3 loop spans 14 amino acids. The DNA of the CDR3 is TGTGCCAGCAGCCCCGGGACACAGCCCTATGGCTACACCTTC. It translates to CASSPGTQPYGYTF.

The chain links TRBV28 to TRBJ1-1, with 7 bases fitting TRBD1. The J segment lost 3 bases and the V segment lost 6 bases, leaving 10 bases of the junction unmatched. Looked up from germline, CDR1 is MDHEN and CDR2 is SYDVKM. This CDR3 is 15 amino acids long. Written as DNA, the CDR3 is TGTGCCAGCAGCCCAGGGGGGAGTAAGGACACTGAAGCTTTCTTT. Amino acids: CASSPGGSKDTEAFF.

CDR3 bases: TGTGCCAGCTCACCACCGGTCGGCAGCGGCAGTAATTATGGCTACACCTTC. Protein product: CASSPPVGSGSNYGYTF. This chain joins TRBV18 and TRBJ1-2; D remains ambiguous. CDR1 KGHSH and CDR2 LQKENI come from the germline V gene. V gave up 0 bases and J gave up 5 bases, with 19 bases separating them. The CDR3 length is 17 residues.

V gene TRBV9 combines with J gene TRBJ2-1; 8 nucleotides agree with TRBD2. From germline, CDR1 is SGDLS and CDR2 YYNGEE. The CDR3 has 14 residues. V lost 0 bases to trimming and J lost 10 bases; unmatched junction nucleotides: 6. DNA of the CDR3: TGTGCCAGCAGCGTAGGAGGGAGCGGGGGAGAGCAGTTCTTC. This sequence encodes CASSVGGSGGEQFF.

The V gene is TRBV6-5, the J gene TRBJ2-3, with D uncertain. CDR3 size: 14 residues. Per the germline V gene, CDR1 is MNHEY and CDR2 is SVGAGI. V lost 4 bases to trimming and J lost 3 bases, with 11 bases between them. The CDR3 nucleotides read TGTGCCAGCAGTTCTAGGAGCTGGACAGATACGCAGTATTTT. Translated: CASSSRSWTDTQYF.

The rearrangement links TRBV5-1 to TRBJ2-5; tentatively, D is TRBD1 (5 bases). With 0 bases removed from V and 5 bases from J, the gap between germline ends came to 8 bases. The germline CDR1 and CDR2 sequences are SGHRS and YFSETQ. The CDR3 has 13 residues. The DNA of the CDR3 is TGCGCCAGCAGCTTGGCAGGGATCGAGACCCAGTACTTC. As protein: CASSLAGIETQYF.

The V gene is TRBV4-2, the J gene TRBJ2-5, with D possibly matching TRBD2 (5 bases). This CDR3 contains 16 residues. V was trimmed by 0 bases and J by 2 bases, leaving 13 bases between them. Germline V lookup: CDR1 LGHNA, CDR2 YNFKEQ. In DNA, the CDR3 is TGTGCCAGCAGCCAAGATTACACGGGAAGACAAGAGACCCAGTACTTC. Protein product: CASSQDYTGRQETQYF.

The chain employs TRBV7-9 and TRBJ1-2; 10 nucleotides match TRBD1. V was pared by 1 base and J by 7 bases, with 9 bases of the junction left unmatched. The CDR3 runs to 16 residues. CDR1 and CDR2 from the germline V gene are SEHNR and FQNEAQ (reference sequence). The CDR3 loop reads CASSLEGDRGRSGYTF. The CDR3 DNA reads as TGTGCCAGCAGCTTAGAGGGGGACAGGGGAAGGAGTGGCTACACCTTC. The variable domain in full, completed from reference TRBV7-9 and TRBJ1-2, reads DTGVSQNPRHKITKRGQNVTFRCDPISEHNRLYWYRQTLGQGPEFLTYFQNEAQLEKSRLLSDRFSAERPKGSFSTLEIQRTEQGDSAMYLCASSLEGDRGRSGYTFGSGTRLTVV.

V and J are TRBV5-6 and TRBJ2-7, with a weak D call TRBD1 (5 bases). The CDR3 covers 14 residues. The V gene lost 0 bases and the J gene lost 2 bases, with 9 bases spanning the gap. CDR1 is SGHDT and CDR2 is YYEEEE in the germline V gene. The CDR3 DNA sequence: TGTGCCAGCAGCTTGGTTGACAGAACCTACGAGCAGTACTTC. It yields the protein CASSLVDRTYEQYF. Full variable domain (outside the CDR3, taken from reference TRBV5-6 and TRBJ2-7): DAGVTQSPTHLIKTRGQQVTLRCSPKSGHDTVSWYQQALGQGPQFIFQYYEEEERQRGNFPDRFSGHQFPNYSSELNVNALLLGDSALYLCASSLVDRTYEQYFGPGTRLTVT.

J is TRBJ2-5 and V is TRBV9; D is perhaps TRBD2 (7 bases). This CDR3 contains 17 residues. V was shortened by 4 bases and J by 5 bases, with 24 bases between the two germline ends. Germline V gene data show CDR1 as SGDLS and CDR2 as YYNGEE. CDR3 sequence: CASSTPLGGGPQETQYF. The CDR3 nucleotides read TGTGCCAGCAGCACCCCCTTAGGGGGGGGGCCACAGGAGACCCAGTACTTC.